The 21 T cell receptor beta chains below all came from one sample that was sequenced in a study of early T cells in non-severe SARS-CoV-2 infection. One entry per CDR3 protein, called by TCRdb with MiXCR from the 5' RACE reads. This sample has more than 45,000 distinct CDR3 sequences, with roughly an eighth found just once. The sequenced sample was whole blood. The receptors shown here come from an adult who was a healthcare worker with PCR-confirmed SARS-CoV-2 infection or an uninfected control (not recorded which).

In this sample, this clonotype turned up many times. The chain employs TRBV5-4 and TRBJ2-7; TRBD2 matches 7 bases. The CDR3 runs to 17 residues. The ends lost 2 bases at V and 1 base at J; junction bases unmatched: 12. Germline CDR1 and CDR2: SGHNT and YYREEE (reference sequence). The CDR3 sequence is CASSFGGPRENSYEQYF. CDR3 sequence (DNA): TGTGCCAGCAGCTTCGGGGGACCGCGGGAGAATTCCTACGAGCAGTACTTC.

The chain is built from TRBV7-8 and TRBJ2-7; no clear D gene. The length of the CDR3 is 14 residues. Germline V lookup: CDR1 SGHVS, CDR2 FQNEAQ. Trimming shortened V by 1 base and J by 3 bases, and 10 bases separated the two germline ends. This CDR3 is CASSLGSRSYEQYF. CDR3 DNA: TGTGCCAGCAGCTTAGGGTCGCGAAGCTACGAGCAGTACTTC.

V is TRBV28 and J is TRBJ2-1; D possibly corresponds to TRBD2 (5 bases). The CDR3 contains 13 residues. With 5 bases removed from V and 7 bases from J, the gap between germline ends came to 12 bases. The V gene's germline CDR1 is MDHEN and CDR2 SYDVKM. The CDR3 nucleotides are TGTGCCAGCAGTCCCCCCCGCGGGAATGAGCAGTTCTTC. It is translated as CASSPPRGNEQFF.

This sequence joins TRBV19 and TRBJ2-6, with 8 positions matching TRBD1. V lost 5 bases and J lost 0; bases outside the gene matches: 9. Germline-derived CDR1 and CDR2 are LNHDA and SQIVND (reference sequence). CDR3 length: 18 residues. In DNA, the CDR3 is TGTGCCAGTAGTTACCGGGACAGGCCGTACTCTGGGGCCAACGTCCTGACTTTC. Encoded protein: CASSYRDRPYSGANVLTF.

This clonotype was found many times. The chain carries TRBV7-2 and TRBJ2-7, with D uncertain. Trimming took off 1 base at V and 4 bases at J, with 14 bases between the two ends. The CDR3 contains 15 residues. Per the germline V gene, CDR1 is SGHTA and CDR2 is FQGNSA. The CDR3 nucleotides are TGTGCCAGCAGCTTAGACACTCCCTACCTTTACGAGCAGTACTTC. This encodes CASSLDTPYLYEQYF.

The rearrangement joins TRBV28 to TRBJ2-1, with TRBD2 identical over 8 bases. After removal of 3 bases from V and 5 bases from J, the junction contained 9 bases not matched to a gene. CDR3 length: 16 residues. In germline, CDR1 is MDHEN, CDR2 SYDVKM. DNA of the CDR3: TGTGCCAGCAGTTTGTCTAACGGGAGGGCCCACAATGAGCAGTTCTTC. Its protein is CASSLSNGRAHNEQFF.

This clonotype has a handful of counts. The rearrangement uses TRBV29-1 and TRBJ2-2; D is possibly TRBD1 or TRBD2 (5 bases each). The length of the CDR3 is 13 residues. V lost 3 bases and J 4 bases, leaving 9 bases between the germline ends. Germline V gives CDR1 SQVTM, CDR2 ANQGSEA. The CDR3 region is CSVDKGSTGELFF. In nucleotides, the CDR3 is TGCAGCGTTGATAAGGGGAGCACCGGGGAGCTGTTTTTT.

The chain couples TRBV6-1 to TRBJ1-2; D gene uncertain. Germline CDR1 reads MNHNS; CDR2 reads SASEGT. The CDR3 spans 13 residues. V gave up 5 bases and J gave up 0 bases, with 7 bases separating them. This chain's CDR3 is CASSPGANYGYTF. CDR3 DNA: TGTGCCAGCAGTCCGGGAGCTAACTATGGCTACACCTTC.

Written as DNA, the CDR3 is TGTGCCAGCAGCCTAGCGGGAGGGCCTCACGAGCAGTACTTC. It specifies CASSLAGGPHEQYF. The chain employs TRBV28 and TRBJ2-7, with 12 nucleotides matching TRBD2. V lost 6 bases, J lost 5 bases, and 5 bases stayed unmatched. Germline values: CDR1 MDHEN, CDR2 SYDVKM. CDR3 length: 14 residues.

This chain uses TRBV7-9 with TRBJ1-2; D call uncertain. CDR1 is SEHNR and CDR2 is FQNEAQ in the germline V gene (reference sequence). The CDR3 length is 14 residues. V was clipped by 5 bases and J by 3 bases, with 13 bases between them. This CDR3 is CASSDHDLDYGYTF. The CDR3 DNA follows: TGTGCCAGCAGCGACCACGATCTAGACTATGGCTACACCTTC. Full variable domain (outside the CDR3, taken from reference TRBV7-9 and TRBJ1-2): DTGVSQNPRHKITKRGQNVTFRCDPISEHNRLYWYRQTLGQGPEFLTYFQNEAQLEKSRLLSDRFSAERPKGSFSTLEIQRTEQGDSAMYLCASSDHDLDYGYTFGSGTRLTVV.

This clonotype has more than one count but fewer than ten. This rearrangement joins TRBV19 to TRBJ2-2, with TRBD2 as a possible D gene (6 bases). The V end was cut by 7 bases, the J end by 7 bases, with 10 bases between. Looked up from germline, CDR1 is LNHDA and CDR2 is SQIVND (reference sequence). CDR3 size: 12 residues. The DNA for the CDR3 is TGTGCCAGTACCACCGGGGGCGGGGAGCTGTTTTTT. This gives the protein CASTTGGGELFF. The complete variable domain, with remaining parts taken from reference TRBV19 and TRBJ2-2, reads DGGITQSPKYLFRKEGQNVTLSCEQNLNHDAMYWYRQDPGQGLRLIYYSQIVNDFQKGDIAEGYSVSREKKESFPLTVTSAQKNPTAFYLCASTTGGGELFFGEGSRLTVL.

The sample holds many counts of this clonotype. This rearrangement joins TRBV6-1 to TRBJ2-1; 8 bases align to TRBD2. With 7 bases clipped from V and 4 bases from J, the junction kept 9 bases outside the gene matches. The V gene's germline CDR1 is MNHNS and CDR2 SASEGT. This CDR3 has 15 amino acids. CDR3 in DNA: TGTGCCAGCAACCCCCGGACTAGCTTGTACAATGAGCAGTTCTTC. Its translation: CASNPRTSLYNEQFF.

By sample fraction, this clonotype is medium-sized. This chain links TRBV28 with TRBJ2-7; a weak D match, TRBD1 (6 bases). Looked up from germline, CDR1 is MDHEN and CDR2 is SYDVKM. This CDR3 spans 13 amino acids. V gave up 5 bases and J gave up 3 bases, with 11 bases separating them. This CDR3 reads CASSPGHGYEQYF. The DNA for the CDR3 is TGTGCCAGCAGTCCGGGACACGGCTACGAGCAGTACTTC.

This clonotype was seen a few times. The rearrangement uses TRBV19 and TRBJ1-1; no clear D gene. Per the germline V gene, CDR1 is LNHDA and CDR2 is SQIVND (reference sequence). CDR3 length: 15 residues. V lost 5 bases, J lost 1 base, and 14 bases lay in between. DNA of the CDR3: TGTGCCAGTAGTCCCCGACCCTTGGGGAACACTGAAGCTTTCTTT. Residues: CASSPRPLGNTEAFF.

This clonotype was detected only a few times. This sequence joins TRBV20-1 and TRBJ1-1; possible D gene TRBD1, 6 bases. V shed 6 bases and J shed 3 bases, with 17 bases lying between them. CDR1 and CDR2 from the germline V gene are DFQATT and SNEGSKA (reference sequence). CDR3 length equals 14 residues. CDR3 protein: CSATAGGADTEAFF. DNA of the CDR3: TGCAGTGCCACAGCCGGGGGGGCGGACACTGAAGCTTTCTTT.

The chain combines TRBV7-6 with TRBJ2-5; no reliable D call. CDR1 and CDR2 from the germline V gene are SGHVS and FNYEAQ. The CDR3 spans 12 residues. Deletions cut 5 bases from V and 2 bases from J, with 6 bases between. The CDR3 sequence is CASSPDQETQYF. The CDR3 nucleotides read TGTGCCAGCAGCCCAGATCAAGAGACCCAGTACTTC.

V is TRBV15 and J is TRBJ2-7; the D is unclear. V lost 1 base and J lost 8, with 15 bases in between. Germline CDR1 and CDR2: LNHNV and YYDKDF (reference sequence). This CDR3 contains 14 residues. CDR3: CATSRAHLVGKQYF. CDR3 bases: TGTGCCACCAGCAGAGCCCACCTAGTCGGCAAGCAGTACTTC.

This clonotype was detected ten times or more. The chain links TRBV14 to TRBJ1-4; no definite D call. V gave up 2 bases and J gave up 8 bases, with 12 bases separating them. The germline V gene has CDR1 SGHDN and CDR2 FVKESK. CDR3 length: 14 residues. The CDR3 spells CASSQPAGGEKLFF. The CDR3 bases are TGTGCCAGCAGCCAACCGGCGGGTGGCGAAAAACTGTTTTTT.

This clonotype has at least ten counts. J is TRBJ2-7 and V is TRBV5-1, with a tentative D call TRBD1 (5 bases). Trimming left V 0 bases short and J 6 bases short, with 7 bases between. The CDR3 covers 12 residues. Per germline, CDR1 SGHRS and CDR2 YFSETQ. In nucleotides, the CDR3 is TGCGCCAGCAGCTTGGCGCAGGGCGAGCAGTACTTC. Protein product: CASSLAQGEQYF.

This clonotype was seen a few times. CDR3 loop: CASSLRGDGTDTQYF. The CDR3 nucleotides read TGCGCCAGCAGCTTGCGGGGGGACGGCACAGATACGCAGTATTTT. V is TRBV5-1 and J is TRBJ2-3; 7 positions agree with TRBD2. J gave up 1 base and V 1 base, and 3 bases lay outside the gene matches. The germline V gene has CDR1 SGHRS and CDR2 YFSETQ. This CDR3 comprises 15 residues.

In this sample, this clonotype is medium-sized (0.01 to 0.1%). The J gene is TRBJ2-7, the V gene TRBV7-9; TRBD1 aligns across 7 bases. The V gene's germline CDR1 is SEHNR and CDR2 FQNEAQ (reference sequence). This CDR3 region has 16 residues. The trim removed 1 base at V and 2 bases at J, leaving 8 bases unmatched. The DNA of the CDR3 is TGTGCCAGCAGCTTAGGGTTGGGACAGTCCACCTACGAGCAGTACTTC. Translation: CASSLGLGQSTYEQYF.